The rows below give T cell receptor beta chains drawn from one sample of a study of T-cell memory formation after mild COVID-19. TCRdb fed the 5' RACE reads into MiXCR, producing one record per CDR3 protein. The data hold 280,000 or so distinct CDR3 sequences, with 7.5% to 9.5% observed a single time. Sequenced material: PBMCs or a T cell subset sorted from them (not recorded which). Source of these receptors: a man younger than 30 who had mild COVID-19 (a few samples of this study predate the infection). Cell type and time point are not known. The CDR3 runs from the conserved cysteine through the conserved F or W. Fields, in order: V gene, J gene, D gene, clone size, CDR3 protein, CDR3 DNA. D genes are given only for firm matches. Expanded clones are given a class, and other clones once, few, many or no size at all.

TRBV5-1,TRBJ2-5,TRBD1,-,CASSLGSGGSETQYF,TGCGCCAGCAGCTTGGGGTCAGGGGGCTCGGAGACCCAGTACTTC
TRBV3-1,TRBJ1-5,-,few,CASSPWNNYQPQHF,TGTGCCAGCAGCCCCTGGAACAACTATCAGCCCCAGCATTTT
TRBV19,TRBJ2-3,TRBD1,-,CASTPTGFRTDTQYF,TGTGCCAGTACCCCGACAGGGTTTCGCACAGATACGCAGTATTTT
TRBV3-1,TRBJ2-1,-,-,CASSQEWGALDEQFF,TGTGCCAGCAGCCAAGAATGGGGGGCCTTGGATGAGCAGTTCTTC
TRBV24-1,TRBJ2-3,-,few,CATSDLQGIEDTQYF,TGTGCCACCAGTGATTTGCAAGGGATTGAAGATACGCAGTATTTT
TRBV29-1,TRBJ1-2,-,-,CSVRIAENYGYTF,TGCAGCGTTCGTATTGCAGAAAACTATGGCTACACCTTC
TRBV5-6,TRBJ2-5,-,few,CASSPGQFPETQYF,TGTGCCAGCAGCCCAGGACAGTTCCCTGAGACCCAGTACTTC
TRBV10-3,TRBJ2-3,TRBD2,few,CASTEGSGGSDTQYF,TGTGCCTCCACGGAGGGTAGCGGGGGGTCGGATACGCAGTATTTT
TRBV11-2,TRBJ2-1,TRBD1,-,CASRQTGSSYNEQFF,TGTGCCAGCAGACAGACAGGGAGCTCCTACAATGAGCAGTTCTTC
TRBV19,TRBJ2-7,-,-,CASSRHRGGDEQYF,TGTGCCAGTAGTAGGCACCGCGGAGGAGACGAGCAGTACTTC
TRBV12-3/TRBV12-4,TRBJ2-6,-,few,CASRWAGANVLTF,TGTGCCAGCAGATGGGCTGGGGCCAACGTCCTGACTTTC
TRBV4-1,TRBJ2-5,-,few,CASSQGGLQETQYF,TGCGCCAGCAGCCAAGGGGGACTCCAAGAGACCCAGTACTTC
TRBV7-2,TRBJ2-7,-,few,CASSASARQTYEQYF,TGTGCCAGCAGCGCTTCAGCGAGACAAACCTACGAGCAGTACTTC
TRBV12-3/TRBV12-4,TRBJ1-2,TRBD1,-,CASRMTGLGYTF,TGTGCCAGCAGGATGACAGGGCTTGGCTACACCTTC
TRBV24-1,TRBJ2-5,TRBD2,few,CATAGAAQETQYF,TGTGCCACAGCGGGGGCCGCACAAGAGACCCAGTACTTC
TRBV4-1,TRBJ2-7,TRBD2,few,CASSLGLYYEQYF,TGCGCCAGCAGCTTGGGACTATACTACGAGCAGTACTTC
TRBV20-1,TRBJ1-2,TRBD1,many,CSVPDRASGRYGYTF,TGCAGTGTCCCGGACAGGGCTTCTGGGCGCTATGGCTACACCTTC
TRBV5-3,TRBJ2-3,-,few,CARSQGTDTQYF,TGTGCCAGAAGCCAGGGAACAGATACGCAGTATTTT
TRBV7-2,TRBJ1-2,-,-,CASSIQPGQGHYGYTF,TGTGCCAGCAGCATACAACCAGGGCAGGGCCATTATGGCTACACCTTC
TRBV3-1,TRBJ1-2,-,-,CASSQESQPRIYGYTF,TGTGCCAGCAGCCAAGAATCACAGCCAAGGATCTATGGCTACACCTTC
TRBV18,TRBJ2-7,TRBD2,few,CASSAPGLAGYEQYF,TGTGCCAGCTCAGCCCCGGGACTAGCCGGGTACGAGCAGTACTTC
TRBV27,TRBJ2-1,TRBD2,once,CASGRTSGGEGNEQFF,TGTGCCAGCGGCCGGACTAGCGGGGGCGAAGGGAATGAGCAGTTCTTC
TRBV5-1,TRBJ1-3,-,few,CASSLGLLQGYAYTIYF,TGCGCCAGCAGCTTGGGCCTCCTCCAGGGTTATGCATACACCATATATTTT
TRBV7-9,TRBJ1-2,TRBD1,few,CASSRGTGGFYGYTF,TGTGCCAGCAGCAGAGGGACAGGGGGTTTCTATGGCTACACCTTC
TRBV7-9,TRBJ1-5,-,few,CASSHGEEGLGNQPQHF,TGTGCCAGCAGCCACGGGGAGGAGGGATTGGGCAATCAGCCCCAGCATTTT
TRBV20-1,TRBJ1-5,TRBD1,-,CSARQGRYQPQHF,TGCAGTGCACGACAGGGAAGGTATCAGCCCCAGCATTTT
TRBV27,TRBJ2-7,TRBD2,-,CASSSVAGTYEQYF,TGTGCCAGCAGCTCAGTAGCGGGTACCTACGAGCAGTACTTC
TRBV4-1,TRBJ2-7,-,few,CASSPRPNQMGEQYF,TGCGCCAGCAGCCCCCGACCGAATCAAATGGGCGAGCAGTACTTC
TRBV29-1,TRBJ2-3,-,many,CSVDEGTDTQYF,TGCAGCGTTGACGAGGGGACAGATACGCAGTATTTT
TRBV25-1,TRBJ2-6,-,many,CASSPGGASGANVLTF,TGTGCCAGCAGTCCAGGGGGGGCTTCCGGGGCCAACGTCCTGACTTTC
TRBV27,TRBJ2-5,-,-,CASSLWRAATQYF,TGTGCCAGCAGTTTATGGAGGGCGGCGACCCAGTACTTC
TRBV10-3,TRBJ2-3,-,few,CAISAPSTDTQYF,TGTGCCATCAGTGCCCCCAGCACAGATACGCAGTATTTT
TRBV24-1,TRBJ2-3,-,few,CATSEPQGSIESDTQYF,TGTGCCACCAGTGAACCTCAGGGGAGCATAGAATCCGATACGCAGTATTTT
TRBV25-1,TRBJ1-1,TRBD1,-,CASSPQTGGGNTEAFF,TGTGCCAGCAGTCCCCAGACAGGGGGCGGCAACACTGAAGCTTTCTTT
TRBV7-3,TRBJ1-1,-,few,CASSPSGVGTEAFF,TGTGCCAGCAGCCCCTCAGGGGTAGGGACTGAAGCTTTCTTT
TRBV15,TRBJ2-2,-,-,CATSRETGGTGELFF,TGTGCCACCAGCAGAGAAACTGGGGGAACCGGGGAGCTGTTTTTT
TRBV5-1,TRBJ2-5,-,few,CASSLGTEPKETQYF,TGCGCCAGCAGCTTGGGGACAGAGCCAAAAGAGACCCAGTACTTC
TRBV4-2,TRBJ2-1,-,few,CASSQELAGAYNEQFF,TGTGCCAGCAGCCAGGAACTGGCGGGGGCGTACAATGAGCAGTTCTTC
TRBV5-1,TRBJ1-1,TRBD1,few,CASSSGQGAWVAFF,TGCGCCAGCAGCTCAGGACAGGGAGCATGGGTGGCTTTCTTT
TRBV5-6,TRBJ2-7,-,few,CASSYQGISYEQYF,TGTGCCAGCAGCTACCAGGGGATCTCCTACGAGCAGTACTTC
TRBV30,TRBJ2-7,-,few,CAWSAHRAGAYEQYF,TGTGCCTGGAGTGCACACAGGGCGGGAGCCTACGAGCAGTACTTC
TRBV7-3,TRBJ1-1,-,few,CASSPTGRGTEAFF,TGTGCCAGCAGCCCCACAGGGAGGGGGACTGAAGCTTTCTTT
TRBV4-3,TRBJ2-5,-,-,CASSQDTGGRANQETQYF,TGCGCCAGCAGCCAAGATACGGGGGGCAGGGCCAACCAAGAGACCCAGTACTTC
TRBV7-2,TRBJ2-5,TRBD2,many,CASSYGTSVPETQYF,TGTGCCAGCAGCTACGGGACTAGCGTCCCAGAGACCCAGTACTTC
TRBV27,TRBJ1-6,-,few,CASSLSPDNSPLHF,TGTGCCAGCAGTTTAAGTCCCGATAATTCACCCCTCCACTTT
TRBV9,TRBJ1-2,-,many,CASSPASYGYTF,TGTGCCAGCAGTCCGGCAAGCTATGGCTACACCTTC
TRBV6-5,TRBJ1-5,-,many,CASSYSAGSQPQHF,TGTGCCAGCAGTTACTCTGCGGGAAGTCAGCCCCAGCATTTT
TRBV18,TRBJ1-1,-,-,CASSPAGVWGEAFF,TGTGCCAGCTCACCGGCCGGGGTATGGGGTGAAGCTTTCTTT
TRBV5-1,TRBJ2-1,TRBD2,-,CASSGLTSLNEQFF,TGCGCCAGCAGCGGGTTGACTAGCTTGAATGAGCAGTTCTTC
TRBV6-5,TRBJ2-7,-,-,CAISPGDNHEQYF,TGTGCCATCTCGCCCGGGGACAACCACGAGCAGTACTTC
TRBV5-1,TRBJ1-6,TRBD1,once,CASSLRDRESGSPLHF,TGCGCCAGCAGCCTCCGGGACAGGGAGTCTGGTTCACCCCTCCACTTT
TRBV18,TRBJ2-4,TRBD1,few,CASSPRRQGASPNIQYF,TGTGCCAGCTCACCTAGGCGGCAGGGGGCGTCGCCAAACATTCAGTACTTC
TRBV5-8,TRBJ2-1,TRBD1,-,CASSFRDRGLDEQFF,TGTGCCAGCAGCTTCCGGGACAGGGGATTAGATGAGCAGTTCTTC